Listed below are T cell receptor beta chains from one sample, sequenced in a study of cytomegalovirus exposure and HLA in healthy donors. TCRdb's copy holds only in-frame clones and misses some; the assay was immunoSEQ multiplex PCR. There are around 130,000 clones in the sample; 75% to 85% occur only once, and over 2.5% lies in the top ten. The sequenced sample was PBMCs. The receptors derive from a male donor in good health and CMV-seronegative. Each CDR3 is given with its conserved first and last residue. D genes are given only for firm matches. Some rows mark clone size as missing; the rest say once, few, many or name a class of expanded clone.

v_gene	j_gene	abundance	d_gene	CDR3nt	CDR3aa
TRBV9	TRBJ2-2	once	TRBD1	TGTGCCAGCAGCCCCGGGACAGGGGGTGGGACCGGGGAGCTGTTTTTT	CASSPGTGGGTGELFF
TRBV15	TRBJ1-2	once	-	TGTGCCACCAGCAGTACTAACTATGGCTACACCTTC	CATSSTNYGYTF
TRBV7-9	TRBJ2-7	-	TRBD2	TGTTCCAGCAGCTTAGCTCGTGGACTAGCGGGGATGTTTATCTACGAGCAGTACTTC	CSSSLARGLAGMFIYEQYF
TRBV6-5	TRBJ1-2	-	TRBD1	TGTGCCAGCAGTTTCACCGGGACAGGCAACTATGGCTACACCTTC	CASSFTGTGNYGYTF
TRBV7-2	TRBJ1-1	-	-	TGTGCCAGCAGCTACAGGCCTGAAGCTTTCTTT	CASSYRPEAFF
TRBV6-6	TRBJ2-7	few	-	TGTGCCAGCAGCTCCTTGACGGGGATTCTTAAGTACGAGCAGTACTTC	CASSSLTGILKYEQYF
TRBV19	TRBJ2-5	few	-	TGTGCCAGTAGGTGGTCGGGGCAAGAGACCCAGTACTTC	CASRWSGQETQYF
TRBV6-1	TRBJ2-2	few	-	TGTGCCAGCAGTGACGCAGGGGACACCGGGGAGCTGTTTTTT	CASSDAGDTGELFF
TRBV4-1	TRBJ2-7	-	TRBD1	TGCGCCAGCAGCTCCCGGGACAGGGGGATTTACGAGCAGTACTTC	CASSSRDRGIYEQYF
TRBV18	TRBJ2-3	-	TRBD2	TGTGCCAGCTCACCACCGGGAGCGGGACTAGCGGGGGAAATCACAGATACGCAGTATTTT	CASSPPGAGLAGEITDTQYF
TRBV11-2	TRBJ2-5	few	-	TGTGCCAGCAGCTCGGGATGGAATCTAGAGACCCAGTACTTC	CASSSGWNLETQYF
TRBV9	TRBJ2-7	-	-	TGTGCCAGCAGCGGACAGAACTCCTACGAGCAGTACTTC	CASSGQNSYEQYF
TRBV19	TRBJ1-2	-	TRBD1	TGTGCCAGTAGTGTAGGGACAGGGACTTCGCACGGCTACACCTTC	CASSVGTGTSHGYTF
TRBV6-1	TRBJ1-5	-	-	TGTGCCAGCAGTGGCGAGGGAGGGAGCAATCAGCCCCAGCATTTT	CASSGEGGSNQPQHF
TRBV5-5	TRBJ2-3	few	TRBD1	TGTGCCAGCCAAAAAGGGGACAGGGGTACAGATACGCAGTATTTT	CASQKGDRGTDTQYF
TRBV28	TRBJ1-1	-	TRBD1	TGTGCCAGCAGTTTCGGGACAGCCACTGGGGAAGCTTTCTTT	CASSFGTATGEAFF
TRBV5-1	TRBJ1-1	-	TRBD1	TGCGCCAGCAGAGGACAGGGGGCCGTTACTGAAGCTTTCTTT	CASRGQGAVTEAFF
TRBV7-6	TRBJ1-1	-	-	TGTGCCAGCAGCTTCGGTGACATAGGTACTGAAGCTTTCTTT	CASSFGDIGTEAFF
TRBV5-1	TRBJ2-7	-	TRBD1	TGCGCCAGCAGCTTGAGGACCGGGACAGGGTTTCCCTACGAGCAGTACTTC	CASSLRTGTGFPYEQYF
TRBV28	TRBJ2-5	few	TRBD1	TGTGCCAGCAGTCTCTCCCCCGGGACAGGGAGTTTTGAGACCCAGTACTTC	CASSLSPGTGSFETQYF
TRBV6-5	TRBJ2-7	-	TRBD1	TGTGCCAGCAAGTCTCTCGGACAGGACGACTACGAGCAGTACTTC	CASKSLGQDDYEQYF
TRBV5-4	TRBJ1-6	-	TRBD1	TGTGCCAGCAGCCTCGCCGGGACAGTTTCTTCACCCCTCCACTTT	CASSLAGTVSSPLHF
TRBV11-2	TRBJ2-1	-	TRBD1	TGTGCCAGCAGCTTAGTTCAGGGGGCAAAGAATGAGCAGTTCTTC	CASSLVQGAKNEQFF
TRBV18	TRBJ1-2	-	TRBD1	TGTGCCAGCTCACCAGGCGACAGGGTGTGGGGCTACACCTTC	CASSPGDRVWGYTF
TRBV5-6	TRBJ2-7	once	-	TGTGCCAGCAGCCTGCTCCGATCCTACGAGCAATACTTC	CASSLLRSYEQYF
TRBV30	TRBJ2-6	-	TRBD1	TGTGCCTGGACCTTGACAGGGTTATCTGGGGCCAACGGCCTGACTTTC	CAWTLTGLSGANGLTF
TRBV4-2	TRBJ2-1	-	TRBD2	TGTGCCAGCAGCCAAGAGGGGACTAGCGGGTACAATGAGCAGTTCTTC	CASSQEGTSGYNEQFF